This is a list of T cell receptor beta chains from one sample in a study of cytomegalovirus exposure and HLA in healthy donors. Generated by immunoSEQ multiplex PCR, the TCRdb table keeps only in-frame clones and is missing some. Its table lists 200,000 to 250,000 clones. The sequenced material came from PBMCs. These receptors came from a girl aged 2 to 9 in good health and CMV-seropositive. The CDR3 runs from the conserved cysteine through the conserved F or W. D genes are given only for firm matches.

j_gene	d_gene	v_gene	CDR3aa	CDR3nt
TRBJ1-3	TRBD1	TRBV28	CASGQGAEDTIYF	TGTGCCAGCGGACAGGGTGCGGAGGACACCATATATTTT
TRBJ2-1	NA	TRBV5-1	CASSVSGLSSYNEQFF	TGCGCCAGCAGCGTTAGCGGCTTGAGCTCCTACAATGAGCAGTTCTTC
TRBJ2-7	TRBD2	TRBV7-2	CASSFASGSSYEQYF	TGTGCCAGCAGCTTCGCTAGCGGGAGCTCCTACGAGCAGTACTTC
TRBJ2-7	NA	TRBV14	CASSQGALETEQYF	TGTGCCAGCAGCCAAGGGGCCCTGGAAACCGAGCAGTACTTC
TRBJ1-4	NA	TRBV4-1	CASSQGGGATNEKLFF	TGCGCCAGCAGCCAGGGCGGAGGGGCAACTAATGAAAAACTGTTTTTT
TRBJ2-7	TRBD1	TRBV28	CASSFSGGRYEQYF	TGTGCCAGCAGTTTCTCAGGGGGCCGGTACGAGCAGTACTTC
TRBJ2-7	TRBD1	TRBV11-2	CASSLQGVPYEQYF	TGTGCCAGCAGCTTACAGGGGGTCCCCTACGAGCAGTACTTC
TRBJ2-1	TRBD1	TRBV13	CASSFPGQGTNEQFF	TGTGCCAGCAGCTTTCCGGGACAGGGCACCAATGAGCAGTTCTTC
TRBJ1-5	TRBD1	TRBV4-1	CASSQIPGTGYQPQHF	TGCGCCAGCAGCCAAATTCCCGGGACAGGATATCAGCCCCAGCATTTT
TRBJ2-1	TRBD1	TRBV7-9	CASSLVGRGRAPYNEQFF	TGTGCCAGCAGCTTAGTAGGTAGGGGGCGAGCCCCCTACAATGAGCAGTTCTTC
TRBJ2-4	TRBD1	TRBV4-1	CASSQETGAGYIQYF	TGCGCCAGCAGCCAAGAGACAGGGGCGGGATACATTCAGTACTTC
TRBJ1-2	TRBD1	TRBV6-5	CASSYSRTGLMAGYTF	TGTGCCAGCAGTTACTCGAGGACAGGACTAATGGCTGGCTACACCTTC
TRBJ2-2	NA	TRBV2	CASSESQGRTGELFF	TGTGCCAGCAGTGAGTCGCAGGGGCGGACCGGGGAGCTGTTTTTT
TRBJ2-7	TRBD2	TRBV5-1	CASTRAGGPGEQYF	TGCGCCAGCACCCGAGCGGGAGGGCCCGGTGAGCAGTACTTC
TRBJ2-3	NA	TRBV7-9	CASSPTVGVGDTQYF	TGTGCCAGCAGCCCAACCGTGGGAGTCGGGGATACGCAGTATTTT
TRBJ1-1	NA	TRBV27	CASSLRSNTEAFF	TGTGCCAGCAGTTTACGCAGTAACACTGAAGCTTTCTTT
TRBJ2-3	NA	TRBV30	CAWSPPGLPTDTQYF	TGTGCCTGGAGTCCCCCGGGACTCCCCACAGATACGCAGTATTTT
TRBJ2-7	NA	TRBV5-1	CASSSAGQLYEQYF	TGCGCCAGCAGCTCGGCAGGGCAGCTCTACGAGCAGTACTTC
TRBJ1-3	NA	TRBV6-1	CASSEVPGGTGNTIYF	TGTGCCAGCAGTGAAGTTCCCGGGGGAACGGGAAACACCATATATTTT
TRBJ1-4	NA	TRBV28	CASSLGPVNEKLFF	TGTGCCAGCAGTTTGGGCCCCGTTAATGAAAAACTGTTTTTT
TRBJ2-3	TRBD1	TRBV15	CATSELPGQRGHTDTQYF	TGTGCCACCAGCGAATTACCGGGACAGAGGGGACACACAGATACGCAGTATTTT
TRBJ2-3	TRBD2	TRBV6-5	CASSSGSGDTQYF	TGTGCCAGCAGTAGCGGGAGTGGAGATACGCAGTATTTT
TRBJ2-1	TRBD2	TRBV2	CASSVLATGGNEQFF	TGTGCCAGCAGTGTACTAGCGACGGGTGGCAATGAGCAGTTCTTC
TRBJ1-1	NA	TRBV27	CASSPTANTEAFF	TGTGCCAGCAGCCCGACAGCGAACACTGAAGCTTTCTTT
TRBJ1-2	NA	TRBV12-5	CASGFQGPADYTF	TGTGCTAGTGGTTTTCAGGGCCCCGCAGACTACACCTTC
TRBJ1-1	NA	TRBV9	CASSVQGRTEAFF	TGTGCCAGCAGCGTACAGGGTCGGACTGAAGCTTTCTTT
TRBJ2-1	TRBD2	TRBV5-1	CASSLDVSGTSYNEQFF	TGCGCCAGCAGCCTGGATGTCAGCGGGACCTCCTACAATGAGCAGTTCTTC
TRBJ2-2	TRBD2	TRBV7-3	CASSRAGGPGTGELFF	TGTGCCAGCAGCCGCGCGGGAGGGCCGGGCACCGGGGAGCTGTTTTTT
TRBJ2-2	TRBD2	TRBV13	CASSLSASGNSGELFF	TGTGCCAGCAGCTTATCTGCTAGCGGGAATTCCGGGGAGCTGTTTTTT
TRBJ2-2	NA	TRBV18	CASSLYNPGLTNTGELFF	TGTGCCAGCTCACTTTACAATCCGGGACTTACGAACACCGGGGAGCTGTTTTTT
TRBJ2-5	NA	TRBV28	CASTLPGGETQYF	TGTGCCAGCACCCTTCCCGGAGGGGAGACCCAGTACTTC
TRBJ2-1	NA	TRBV6-5	CASSSLGRYNEQFF	TGTGCCAGCAGTTCCCTAGGTAGATACAATGAGCAGTTCTTC
TRBJ2-7	TRBD2	TRBV27	CASSKLAGGPHEQYF	TGTGCCAGCAGTAAATTAGCGGGAGGGCCCCACGAGCAGTACTTC
TRBJ2-4	TRBD1	TRBV5-1	CASRSQGATKNIQYF	TGCGCCAGCAGGTCACAGGGGGCTACCAAAAACATTCAGTACTTC
TRBJ1-1	TRBD1	TRBV28	CASRTGVVGEAFF	TGTGCCAGCAGGACAGGGGTCGTTGGAGAAGCTTTCTTT
TRBJ1-2	NA	TRBV28	CASKLRLYGYTF	TGTGCCAGCAAGCTTCGACTTTATGGCTACACCTTC
TRBJ2-3	NA	TRBV30	CAWSGGGGGTDTQYF	TGTGCCTGGAGTGGTGGAGGAGGTGGGACAGATACGCAGTATTTT
TRBJ2-7	NA	TRBV28	CASSPDSHIGSRYF	TGTGCCAGCAGCCCAGACAGTCACATTGGTTCGCGGTACTTC